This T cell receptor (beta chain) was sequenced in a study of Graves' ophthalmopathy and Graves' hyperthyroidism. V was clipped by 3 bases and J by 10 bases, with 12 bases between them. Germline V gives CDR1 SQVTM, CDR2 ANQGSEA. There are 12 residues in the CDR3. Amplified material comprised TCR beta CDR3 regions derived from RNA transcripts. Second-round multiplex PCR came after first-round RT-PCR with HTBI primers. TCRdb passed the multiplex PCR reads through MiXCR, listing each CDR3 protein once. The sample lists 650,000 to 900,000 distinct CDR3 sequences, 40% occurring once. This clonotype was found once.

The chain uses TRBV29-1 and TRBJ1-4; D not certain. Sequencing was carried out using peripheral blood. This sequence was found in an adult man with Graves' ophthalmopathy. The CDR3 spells CSVESDSGKLFF. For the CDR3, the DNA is TGCAGCGTTGAGAGTGACTCTGGAAAACTGTTTTTT.